This is a list of T cell receptor beta chains from one sample in a study of graft-versus-host responses after intestinal transplantation. These receptors have no known antigen. TCRdb's table, derived via immunoSEQ multiplex PCR, lists solely in-frame clones and lacks some. The sample lists approximately 99,000 clones, roughly 92% seen once, with about 0.062% in the top ten. The starting material was unstimulated CD8+ T cells sorted from spleen or lymph node cells, obtained before transplant. The origin of the receptors is a human donor who was the organ donor for an intestinal transplant. Each CDR3 is given with its conserved first and last residue. D genes are given only for firm matches. The listing skips clone size in some rows; elsewhere it reads once, few, many or a size class.

size	V	J	D	CDR3	DNA
NA	TRBV6-5	TRBJ2-5	NA	CASSYSGGFQETQYF	TGTGCCAGCAGTTACTCTGGGGGGTTCCAAGAGACCCAGTACTTC
NA	TRBV28	TRBJ2-7	TRBD2	CASSLRAGVFYEQYF	TGTGCCAGCAGCCTCAGGGCGGGAGTTTTTTACGAGCAGTACTTC
NA	TRBV9	TRBJ2-7	TRBD1	CASSPRQTGVDEQYF	TGTGCCAGCAGCCCCCGCCAGACAGGGGTCGACGAGCAGTACTTC
once	TRBV21-1	TRBJ1-2	NA	CASSKRGPLYGYTF	TGTGCCAGCAGCAAGCGGGGGCCCCTCTATGGCTACACCTTC
NA	TRBV7-9	TRBJ2-3	NA	CASSLSNSDTQYF	TGTGCCAGCAGCTTATCTAATTCAGATACGCAGTATTTT
NA	TRBV13	TRBJ2-5	NA	CASSPGLREWETQYF	TGTGCCAGCAGCCCGGGGCTACGGGAGTGGGAGACCCAGTACTTC
NA	TRBV20-1	TRBJ1-2	NA	CSAPRGRDYTF	TGCAGTGCACCGAGGGGGAGAGACTACACCTTC
NA	TRBV19	TRBJ2-3	NA	CASSIQADTQYF	TGTGCCAGTAGTATACAGGCAGATACGCAGTATTTT
NA	TRBV30	TRBJ1-5	NA	CAWSGGGGNQPQHF	TGTGCCTGGAGTGGTGGAGGGGGCAATCAGCCCCAGCATTTT
NA	TRBV5-8	TRBJ1-2	NA	CASSLGSQAHGYTF	TGTGCCAGCAGCTTGGGTTCACAGGCCCACGGCTACACCTTC
NA	TRBV11-3	TRBJ2-7	TRBD2	CASSGTSGSYEQYF	TGTGCCAGCAGCGGGACTAGCGGGAGTTACGAGCAGTACTTC
NA	TRBV20-1	TRBJ1-2	NA	CSAMGGYGYTF	TGCAGTGCTATGGGGGGGTATGGCTACACCTTC
NA	TRBV7-8	TRBJ2-6	TRBD1	CASSLEGQGAGANVLTF	TGTGCCAGCAGCTTAGAGGGACAGGGGGCTGGGGCCAACGTCCTGACTTTC
NA	TRBV4-1	TRBJ2-7	NA	CASTYTGTGNYEQYF	TGCGCCAGCACCTATACCGGGACTGGGAATTACGAGCAGTACTTC
NA	TRBV13	TRBJ2-2	TRBD2	CASSSIALGGPPTGELFF	TGTGCCAGCAGCTCTATAGCTTTGGGAGGGCCCCCCACCGGGGAGCTGTTTTTT
NA	TRBV4-1	TRBJ1-1	NA	CASSQVGEDTEAFF	TGCGCCAGCAGCCAAGTCGGAGAGGACACTGAAGCTTTCTTT
NA	TRBV11-3	TRBJ2-3	TRBD1	CASSLDHQAGGFSTDTQYF	TGTGCCAGCAGCTTAGATCATCAGGCAGGGGGCTTTTCAACAGATACGCAGTATTTT
NA	TRBV5-8	TRBJ2-1	NA	CASSPSGTPGNEQFF	TGTGCCAGCAGCCCTTCCGGGACTCCGGGTAATGAGCAGTTCTTC
NA	TRBV5-1	TRBJ2-3	TRBD1	CASNSGQGADTQYF	TGCGCCAGCAACTCCGGGCAGGGGGCAGATACGCAGTATTTT
NA	TRBV7-6	TRBJ2-1	TRBD2	CASSLHYSGLAGGTGYNEQFF	TGTGCCAGCAGCTTACATTACTCGGGACTAGCGGGAGGAACCGGCTACAATGAGCAGTTCTTC
NA	TRBV9	TRBJ1-3	NA	CASSPQGISGNTIYF	TGTGCCAGCAGCCCCCAGGGAATCTCTGGAAACACCATATATTTT
NA	TRBV27	TRBJ2-1	NA	CASSFTLYAEQFF	TGTGCCAGCAGCTTCACTCTTTATGCTGAGCAGTTCTTC
once	TRBV13	TRBJ1-1	TRBD1	CASSPEGQTLNTEAFF	TGTGCCAGCAGCCCCGAGGGACAGACCTTGAACACTGAAGCTTTCTTT
NA	TRBV11-2	TRBJ1-3	TRBD1	CASSTGQSSGNTIYF	TGTGCCAGCAGCACGGGACAGAGCTCTGGAAACACCATATATTTT
few	TRBV27	TRBJ1-4	NA	CASRVLSNEKLFF	TGTGCCAGCAGGGTACTATCTAATGAAAAACTGTTTTTT
NA	TRBV13	TRBJ2-3	TRBD2	CASSPGGETDTQYF	TGTGCCAGCAGCCCGGGGGGTGAGACAGATACGCAGTATTTT
few	TRBV5-1	TRBJ1-1	TRBD1	CASSETGDPEAFF	TGCGCCAGCAGCGAGACAGGGGACCCTGAAGCTTTCTTT
NA	TRBV5-1	TRBJ2-7	NA	CASSMTGIYEQYF	TGCGCCAGCAGCATGACGGGGATCTACGAGCAGTACTTC
NA	TRBV7-9	TRBJ1-5	NA	CASSSRDVNQPQHF	TGTGCCAGCAGCTCTCGGGATGTCAATCAGCCCCAGCATTTT
NA	TRBV4-1	TRBJ1-2	NA	CASSPRQGGGYGYTF	TGCGCCAGCAGCCCACGCCAGGGCGGCGGCTATGGCTACACCTTC
NA	TRBV28	TRBJ2-7	TRBD2	CASSLTAGAWGRQYF	TGTGCCAGCAGTTTGACGGCGGGAGCTTGGGGACGGCAGTACTTC
NA	TRBV27	TRBJ2-7	TRBD2	CASSFRLAGGTYEQYF	TGTGCCAGCAGTTTCCGACTAGCGGGAGGTACCTACGAGCAGTACTTC
NA	TRBV6-1	TRBJ2-7	TRBD1	CASSGIDRVNYEQYF	TGTGCCAGCAGTGGTATTGACAGGGTCAACTACGAGCAGTACTTC
NA	TRBV4-1	TRBJ1-2	NA	CASSPLEGRYGYTF	TGCGCCAGCAGCCCGCTGGAGGGGAGGTATGGCTACACCTTC
NA	TRBV10-2	TRBJ2-7	TRBD2	CASSPLMTSGGAQYEQYF	TGCGCCAGCAGTCCCCTTATGACTAGCGGGGGGGCCCAGTACGAGCAGTACTTC
NA	TRBV10-3	TRBJ1-1	TRBD1	CAISELQGRQTEAFF	TGTGCCATCAGTGAGTTACAGGGGCGGCAGACTGAAGCTTTCTTT
NA	TRBV4-2	TRBJ2-4	TRBD2	CASSQDRFLAGGDIQYF	TGTGCCAGCAGCCAAGATCGGTTCTTAGCGGGGGGGGACATTCAGTACTTC
NA	TRBV13	TRBJ2-7	TRBD1	CASSTPRDRGYEQYF	TGTGCCAGCAGCACCCCCCGGGACAGGGGCTACGAGCAGTACTTC
NA	TRBV21-1	TRBJ1-2	NA	CASRRTGEIYGYTF	TGTGCCAGCAGACGGACAGGGGAGATCTATGGCTACACCTTC
NA	TRBV19	TRBJ2-1	NA	CASSFGTLRSYNEQFF	TGTGCCAGTAGTTTCGGGACTCTACGCTCCTACAATGAGCAGTTCTTC
NA	TRBV2	TRBJ2-2	TRBD2	CASSSSRLAGIGGELFF	TGTGCCAGCAGTTCTTCCCGACTAGCGGGAATAGGCGGGGAGCTGTTTTTT
NA	TRBV9	TRBJ2-7	NA	CASSVAQGYEQYF	TGTGCCAGCAGCGTAGCTCAGGGTTACGAGCAGTACTTC
NA	TRBV29-1	TRBJ2-7	NA	CSAAVTAYEQYF	TGCAGCGCGGCCGTAACAGCCTACGAGCAGTACTTC
NA	TRBV7-2	TRBJ1-2	TRBD1	CASSLGGQGLLGYTF	TGTGCCAGCAGCTTAGGGGGACAGGGGTTGCTTGGCTACACCTTC
NA	TRBV30	TRBJ2-7	TRBD1	CAWTNTGGDTDPYEQYF	TGTGCCTGGACTAACACAGGGGGCGATACCGACCCTTACGAGCAGTACTTC